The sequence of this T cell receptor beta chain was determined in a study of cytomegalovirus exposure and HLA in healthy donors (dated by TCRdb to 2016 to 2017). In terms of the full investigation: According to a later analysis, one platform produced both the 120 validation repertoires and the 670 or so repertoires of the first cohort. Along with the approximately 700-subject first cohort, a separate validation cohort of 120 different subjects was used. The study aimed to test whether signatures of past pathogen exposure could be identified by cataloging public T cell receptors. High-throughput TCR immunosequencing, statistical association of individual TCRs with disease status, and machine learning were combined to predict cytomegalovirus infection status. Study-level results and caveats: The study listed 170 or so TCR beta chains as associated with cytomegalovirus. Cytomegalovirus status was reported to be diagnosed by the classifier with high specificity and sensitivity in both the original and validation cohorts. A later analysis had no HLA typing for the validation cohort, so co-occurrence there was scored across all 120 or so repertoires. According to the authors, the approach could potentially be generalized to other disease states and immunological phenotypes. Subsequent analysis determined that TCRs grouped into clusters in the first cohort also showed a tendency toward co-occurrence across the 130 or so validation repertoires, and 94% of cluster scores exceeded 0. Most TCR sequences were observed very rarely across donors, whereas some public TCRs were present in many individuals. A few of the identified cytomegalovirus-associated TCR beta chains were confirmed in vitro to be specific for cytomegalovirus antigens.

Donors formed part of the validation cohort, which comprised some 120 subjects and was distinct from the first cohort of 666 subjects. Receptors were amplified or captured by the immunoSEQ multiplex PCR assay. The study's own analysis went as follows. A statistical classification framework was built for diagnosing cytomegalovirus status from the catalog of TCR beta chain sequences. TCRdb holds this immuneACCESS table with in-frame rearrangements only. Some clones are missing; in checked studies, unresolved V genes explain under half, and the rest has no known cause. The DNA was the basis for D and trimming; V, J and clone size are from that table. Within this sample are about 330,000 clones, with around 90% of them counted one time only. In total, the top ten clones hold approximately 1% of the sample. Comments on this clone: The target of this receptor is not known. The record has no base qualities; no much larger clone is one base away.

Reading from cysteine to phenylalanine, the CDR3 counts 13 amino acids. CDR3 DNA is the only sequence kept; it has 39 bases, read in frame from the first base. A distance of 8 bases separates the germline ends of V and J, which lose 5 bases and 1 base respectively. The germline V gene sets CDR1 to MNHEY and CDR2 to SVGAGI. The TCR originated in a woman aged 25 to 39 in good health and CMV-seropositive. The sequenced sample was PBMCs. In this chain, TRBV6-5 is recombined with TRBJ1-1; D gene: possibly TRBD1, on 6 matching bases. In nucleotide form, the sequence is TGTGCCAGCAGTACGACAGGGAACACTGAAGCTTTCTTT. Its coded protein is CASSTTGNTEAFF.